The 27 T cell receptor beta chains below come from one sample, sequenced in a study of blood T cells in healthy people across ages (dated by TCRdb to the mid-2010s). Library construction relied on 5' RACE. The reads were generated on an Illumina HiSeq 2500. The second PCR ran for roughly 7 to 11 cycles and used a J-beta primer mix along with a sample-barcoded 5' primer. The public reads were reanalyzed by TCRdb: fastp trimming at Q25, MiXCR alignment, in-frame beta chains only. Identical CDR3 proteins give one entry, which carries the most common genes and DNA. This sample holds over a million distinct CDR3 sequences; around two fifths were observed only once. 7.9% of the sample is in the top ten clones. The sample was blood. The receptors originated from a young woman in good health.

The chain uses TRBV9 and TRBJ1-5; the D is unclear. Trimming cost V 7 bases and J 3 bases, with 8 bases left between them. The germline V gene encodes CDR1 SGDLS and CDR2 YYNGEE. The length of the CDR3 is 12 residues. The DNA of the CDR3 is TGTGCCAGCGGGCTAAACAATCAGCCCCAGCATTTT. Translated: CASGLNNQPQHF.

In its sample, this clonotype was seen a few times. CDR3 in amino acids: CASSLTHQGWYNEQFF. The CDR3 region has the DNA TGTGCCAGCAGCTTAACCCACCAGGGGTGGTACAATGAGCAGTTCTTC. This chain connects TRBV7-8 to TRBJ2-1; possibly TRBD1 for D (6 bases). Germline V lookup: CDR1 SGHVS, CDR2 FQNEAQ. The CDR3 consists of 16 residues. V was shortened by 2 bases and J by 4 bases, with 15 bases between the two germline ends.

This clonotype was recorded a few times. J is TRBJ1-3 and V is TRBV20-1; D call uncertain. V was pared by 3 bases and J by 1 base, with 16 bases between. Germline lookup yields CDR1 DFQATT and CDR2 SNEGSKA (reference sequence). There are 16 residues in the CDR3. CDR3 amino acids: CSARGPGVGSGNTIYF. The CDR3 DNA follows: TGCAGTGCTAGGGGCCCCGGGGTAGGGTCTGGAAACACCATATATTTT.

The chain has TRBV6-1 and TRBJ2-3; no clear D gene. Germline values: CDR1 MNHNS, CDR2 SASEGT. This CDR3 has 15 residues. V lost 2 bases and J lost 0, with 9 bases in between. The CDR3 reads CASSETRKSTDTQYF. The CDR3 nucleotides are TGTGCCAGCAGTGAAACGCGCAAAAGCACAGATACGCAGTATTTT.

This clonotype was seen ten or more times. The junction shows a germline mismatch at one end, possibly a read error. The V and J genes are TRBV5-1 and TRBJ2-1; TRBD2 matches at 8 bases. In germline, CDR1 is SGHRS, CDR2 YFSETQ. There are 15 residues in the CDR3. The chain's CDR3 is CASSLSGGPYNEQFF. Written as DNA, the CDR3 is TGTGCCAGCAGTTTATCGGGAGGGCCCTACAATGAGCAGTTCTTC.

The chain is built from TRBV3-1 and TRBJ2-7; unclear D gene. The DNA end is a closer match to TRBJ2-5, so the J assignment may be wrong. The CDR3 spans 15 residues. The V gene's germline CDR1 is LGHDT and CDR2 YNNKEL (reference sequence). This CDR3 reads CASSQVRMLQETQYF. The CDR3 coding sequence is TGTGCCAGCAGCCAAGTTCGGATGCTCCAAGAGACCCAGTACTTC.

This clonotype was picked up a small number of times. The chain recombines TRBV5-1 with TRBJ2-7, with 8 bases aligning to TRBD2. From germline, CDR1 is SGHRS and CDR2 YFSETQ. V lost 4 bases and J lost 2; bases outside the gene matches: 8. This CDR3 spans 15 amino acids. The CDR3 DNA is TGCGCCAGCAGCAGCGGGGGAAGAGGTCCCTACGAGCAGTACTTC. It codes for CASSSGGRGPYEQYF. The full variable domain, in which reference TRBV5-1 and TRBJ2-7 provide the parts outside the CDR3, is KAGVTQTPRYLIKTRGQQVTLSCSPISGHRSVSWYQQTPGQGLQFLFEYFSETQRNKGNFPGRFSGRQFSNSRSEMNVSTLELGDSALYLCASSSGGRGPYEQYFGPGTRLTVT.

This chain links TRBV24-1 with TRBJ1-4; D uncertain. The CDR3 runs to 17 residues. Trimming left V 4 bases short and J 0 bases short, with 14 bases between. Germline V CDR1 and CDR2: KGHDR, SFDVKD. The CDR3 sequence is CATSEGGSGPTNEKLFF. The CDR3 DNA reads as TGTGCCACCAGTGAGGGAGGGTCAGGACCAACTAATGAAAAACTGTTTTTT.

The rearrangement uses TRBV7-2 and TRBJ2-1; 14 bases line up with TRBD2. The CDR3 runs to 15 residues. The ends lost 5 bases at V and 9 bases at J; junction bases unmatched: 6. The germline V gene has CDR1 SGHTA and CDR2 FQGNSA. CDR3 residues: CASSAGLAGGSEQFF. The CDR3 nucleotides read TGTGCCAGCAGCGCCGGACTAGCGGGAGGAAGTGAGCAGTTCTTC.

This clonotype was seen repeatedly, ten times or more. The J gene is TRBJ1-2, the V gene TRBV7-6; tentatively, D is TRBD1 (6 bases). Germline V gives CDR1 SGHVS, CDR2 FNYEAQ. Trimming took 1 base from V and 0 from J, leaving 9 bases between them. CDR3 size: 15 residues. CDR3 in amino acids: CASSLGDTSNYGYTF. CDR3 in DNA: TGTGCCAGCAGCTTAGGGGACACCTCTAACTATGGCTACACCTTC.

The V gene is TRBV20-1, the J gene TRBJ2-2, with 7 bases lining up with TRBD2. The V gene end was trimmed by 3 bases and the J gene end by 5 bases; junction bases not matched to a gene: 9. The CDR3 has 15 amino acids. The germline CDR1 and CDR2 sequences are DFQATT and SNEGSKA (reference sequence). The CDR3 region has the DNA TGCAGTGCTAGTGTGGGAGGGCGAACGACCGGGGAGCTGTTTTTT. This translates into CSASVGGRTTGELFF.

This sequence joins TRBV13 and TRBJ1-1; D is uncertain. Trimming took 4 bases from V and 8 from J, leaving 11 bases between them. The CDR3 runs to 12 residues. Germline V CDR1 and CDR2: PRHDT, FYEKMQ (reference sequence). The CDR3 DNA follows: TGTGCCAGCAGCTCCTGGACGGAAGAAGCTTTCTTT. This codes for CASSSWTEEAFF.

The chain carries TRBV13 and TRBJ1-1; D unresolved. CDR1 and CDR2 from the germline V gene are PRHDT and FYEKMQ (reference sequence). The CDR3 extends over 15 amino acids. Deletions cut 6 bases from V and 1 base from J, with 15 bases between. CDR3 DNA: TGTGCCAGCAGTCCACTGGGCAGCTCGAACACTGAAGCTTTCTTT. Translation: CASSPLGSSNTEAFF.

This chain uses TRBV20-1 with TRBJ2-1, with 13 positions matching TRBD2. V was clipped by 6 bases and J by 8 bases; unmatched bases: 7. Germline-derived CDR1 and CDR2 are DFQATT and SNEGSKA (reference sequence). The CDR3 is made up of 14 amino acids. The CDR3 sequence: CSAATSGGVYEQFF. CDR3 coding DNA: TGCAGTGCAGCAACTAGCGGGGGGGTCTATGAGCAGTTCTTC.

This clonotype was counted between two and nine times. The chain joins TRBV28 to TRBJ2-3, with 9 bases lining up with TRBD1. Germline V gene sequence: CDR1 MDHEN, CDR2 SYDVKM. V lost 1 base to trimming and J lost 12 bases; unmatched junction nucleotides: 8. The CDR3 has 14 residues. As DNA, the CDR3 is TGTGCCAGCAGTTTATTTGTCCCGGGACAGGGTCAGTATTTT. This encodes CASSLFVPGQGQYF.

The rearrangement joins TRBV20-1 to TRBJ1-1; D possibly corresponds to TRBD1 (5 bases). V gave up 4 bases and J gave up 0 bases, with 18 bases separating them. The germline gives CDR1 DFQATT, CDR2 SNEGSKA (reference sequence). This CDR3 is built from 16 residues. CDR3 region: CSATHEGLYVNTEAFF. As DNA, the CDR3 is TGCAGTGCTACCCATGAGGGGTTGTACGTGAACACTGAAGCTTTCTTT.

The J gene is TRBJ1-4, the V gene TRBV7-9; D remains ambiguous. The CDR3 has 14 amino acids. V was shortened by 4 bases and J by 7 bases, with 13 bases between the two germline ends. CDR1 and CDR2 from the germline V gene are SEHNR and FQNEAQ (reference sequence). In DNA, the CDR3 is TGTGCCAGCAGCTCGGACTTCACCCGTGAAAAACTGTTTTTT. Encoded protein: CASSSDFTREKLFF.

This sequence joins TRBV12-3 or TRBV12-4 and TRBJ2-3; D unclear. The CDR3 totals 16 residues. V gave up 2 bases and J gave up 4 bases, with 16 bases separating them. The DNA of the CDR3 is TGTGCCAGCAGTTTACTTCCGGAGTCAGTCTCAGATACGCAGTATTTT. Translated: CASSLLPESVSDTQYF.

V and J are TRBV3-1 and TRBJ1-2; tentatively, D is TRBD1 (5 bases). V lost 1 base to trimming and J lost 8 bases, with 8 bases between them. CDR1 and CDR2 (germline): LGHDT, YNNKEL (reference sequence). This CDR3 comprises 12 residues. CDR3 nucleotide sequence: TGTGCCAGCAGCCAAGGAGGGGTCGGCTACACCTTC. Its protein is CASSQGGVGYTF.

This clonotype was detected a few times. The V gene is TRBV3-1, the J gene TRBJ1-2; D gene uncertain. The CDR3 loop spans 14 amino acids. V was pared by 0 bases and J by 7 bases, with 12 bases between. CDR1 is LGHDT, CDR2 YNNKEL, per germline (reference sequence). CDR3: CASSQDSSSSGYTF. In DNA form, the CDR3 reads TGTGCCAGCAGCCAAGATTCAAGTTCCAGTGGCTACACCTTC.

This clonotype was detected only a few times. This chain joins TRBV5-1 and TRBJ2-7; D ambiguous. Germline V CDR1 and CDR2: SGHRS, YFSETQ. The CDR3 is 15 residues long. V lost 0 bases, J lost 2 bases, and 12 bases lay in between. The CDR3 reads CASSLAQDAPYEQYF. Written as DNA, the CDR3 is TGCGCCAGCAGCTTGGCCCAGGACGCTCCCTACGAGCAGTACTTC.

This chain connects TRBV7-9 to TRBJ2-3; a weak D match, TRBD2 (6 bases). Germline V gene sequence: CDR1 SEHNR, CDR2 FQNEAQ (reference sequence). V was shortened by 2 bases and J by 10 bases, with 28 bases between the two germline ends. CDR3 length: 18 amino acids. This CDR3 reads CASSLIRGLHQDRDAQYF. CDR3 nucleotides: TGTGCCAGCAGCTTAATACGGGGACTCCACCAAGACCGGGATGCGCAGTATTTT.

The chain combines TRBV4-3 with TRBJ2-1; D uncertain. Germline V CDR1 and CDR2: LGHNA, YSLEER. Trimming shortened V by 0 bases and J by 10 bases, and 16 bases separated the two germline ends. The CDR3 has 15 amino acids. The CDR3 nucleotides are TGCGCCAGCAGCCAAGAACGGGCAGCCCTCGGAGAGCAGTTCTTC. This encodes CASSQERAALGEQFF.

This clonotype is a singleton in its sample. The chain employs TRBV6-5 and TRBJ2-4; D not resolved. The end of the DNA aligns better with TRBJ2-5, so the J call may be wrong. CDR1 is MNHEY and CDR2 is SVGAGI in the germline V gene. The length of the CDR3 is 14 residues. Here the CDR3 DNA reads TGTGCCAGCAGTTACACCTTCGGCCAAGAGACCCAGTACTTC. It encodes CASSYTFGQETQYF.

The chain combines TRBV12-3 or TRBV12-4 with TRBJ2-4; D not certain. Deletions cut 6 bases from V and 0 bases from J, with 9 bases between. The CDR3 runs to 14 residues. The CDR3 is CASSPPEAKNIQYF. DNA of the CDR3: TGTGCCAGCAGCCCCCCAGAAGCCAAAAACATTCAGTACTTC.

CDR3 in DNA: TGTGCCAGCAGCTTATCCCAGCACAATGAGCAGTTCTTC. It codes for CASSLSQHNEQFF. The J gene is TRBJ2-1, the V gene TRBV7-3; no firm D call. The CDR3 runs to 13 residues. Trimming cost V 2 bases and J 5 bases, with 7 bases left between them. Germline V gene sequence: CDR1 SGHTA, CDR2 FQGTGA.

There are a few counts of this clonotype. This chain uses TRBV5-1 with TRBJ2-1, with D maybe TRBD2 (5 bases). The germline CDR1 and CDR2 sequences are SGHRS and YFSETQ. The V gene lost 3 bases and the J gene lost 7 bases, with 11 bases spanning the gap. There are 13 residues in the CDR3. DNA for the CDR3: TGCGCCAGCAGCTCCCCGGGCGGGAATGAGCAGTTCTTC. Its translation is CASSSPGGNEQFF.